One sample yielded the 11 T cell receptor beta chains listed below, sequenced in a study of blood T cells in healthy people across ages (dated by TCRdb to between 2015 and 2016). Library method: 5' RACE. Sequencing relied on an Illumina HiSeq 2500. A second PCR of roughly 7 to 11 cycles was performed with a sample-barcoded 5' primer and a J-beta primer mix. TCRdb reprocessed the public reads (quality trimming at Q25 with fastp, clone calling with MiXCR) and kept in-frame beta chains. Rows merge per CDR3 protein into single entries with the most common DNA and genes. Here the sample has roughly 1 million distinct CDR3 sequences; 25% occur a single time. The biggest ten clones account for around 0.7% of the sample. The data were also submitted as part of a second study, on T cells of mothers and their children.

Sequences were obtained from blood. The receptor source for this set is a girl aged 2 to 10 in good health.

This clonotype was seen a handful of times. The rearrangement links TRBV28 to TRBJ2-5, with 9 nucleotides matching TRBD2. Near its end, the DNA agrees better with TRBJ2-7, so the J call may be wrong. Germline V gene data show CDR1 as MDHEN and CDR2 as SYDVKM. The CDR3 sequence is 14 residues long. This CDR3 is CASSIAGVSYEQYF. The DNA for the CDR3 is TGTGCCAGCAGTATAGCGGGGGTCTCCTACGAGCAGTACTTC.

This clonotype was found a few times. V is TRBV20-1 and J is TRBJ2-3; 12 bases agree with TRBD2. V was clipped by 0 bases and J by 6 bases; unmatched bases: 10. The CDR3 sequence is 17 residues long. Germline CDR1 DFQATT, CDR2 SNEGSKA (reference sequence). The chain's CDR3 is CSARDPSGRVAEDTQYF. CDR3 sequence (DNA): TGCAGTGCTAGAGATCCTAGCGGGAGGGTAGCTGAGGATACGCAGTATTTT.

This clonotype has just a few counts. The V and J genes are TRBV5-1 and TRBJ2-1; TRBD2 matches at 15 bases. This CDR3 region has 18 residues. CDR1 is SGHRS, CDR2 YFSETQ, per germline. J gave up 0 bases and V 4 bases, and 5 bases lay outside the gene matches. CDR3 loop: CASSAGLAGGPSYNEQFF. The CDR3 DNA is TGCGCCAGCAGCGCCGGACTAGCGGGAGGGCCCTCCTACAATGAGCAGTTCTTC.

This clonotype was observed a few times. The chain carries TRBV28 and TRBJ2-5; perhaps TRBD2 as D (5 bases). Trimming cost V 6 bases and J 13 bases, with 24 bases left between them. Germline V gene lookup returns CDR1 MDHEN and CDR2 SYDVKM. The CDR3 consists of 14 residues. Here the CDR3 reads CASSSTPGAGSGYF. CDR3 bases: TGTGCCAGCAGCTCTACCCCGGGTGCGGGTTCCGGGTACTTC.

This clonotype was detected only a few times. The V gene is TRBV12-3 or TRBV12-4, the J gene TRBJ2-4, with D maybe TRBD2 (7 bases). Deletions cut 6 bases from V and 9 bases from J, with 21 bases between. The CDR3 spans 15 residues. The CDR3 DNA follows: TGTGCCAGCAGCACAGAGGGGGGGCCAGCGGGCATTCAGTACTTC. Its translation: CASSTEGGPAGIQYF.

This rearrangement joins TRBV15 to TRBJ2-1; D gene unclear. The CDR3 extends over 13 amino acids. V lost 1 base and J 8 bases, leaving 9 bases between the germline ends. Per the germline V gene, CDR1 is LNHNV and CDR2 is YYDKDF (reference sequence). CDR3 region: CATSRGTWDEQFF. The CDR3 nucleotides read TGTGCCACCAGCAGAGGGACCTGGGATGAGCAGTTCTTC.

The CDR3 DNA reads as TGTGCCAGCAGCGGGGGGACAGGACTTAATTCACCCCTCCACTTT. Translated: CASSGGTGLNSPLHF. This sequence joins TRBV27 and TRBJ1-6, with TRBD1 identical over 8 bases. With V trimmed by 6 bases and J by 6 bases, 7 bases remained unmatched. Germline CDR1 MNHEY, CDR2 SMNVEV (reference sequence). The CDR3 totals 15 residues.

This rearrangement joins TRBV6-2 or TRBV6-3 to TRBJ1-1, with no clear D. Trimming took off 7 bases at V and 1 base at J, with 19 bases between the two ends. The CDR3 extends over 16 amino acids. Germline CDR1 and CDR2: MNHEY and SVGEGT. The CDR3 region has the DNA TGTGCCAGCATCACACTCGTTGTGTCGGGGAACACTGAAGCTTTCTTT. Protein: CASITLVVSGNTEAFF.

This clonotype was seen once. The chain joins TRBV18 to TRBJ2-7, with D possibly matching TRBD2 (6 bases). CDR1 and CDR2 (germline): KGHSH, LQKENI. CDR3 size: 13 residues. Deletions cut 5 bases from V and 3 bases from J, with 11 bases between. The CDR3 bases are TGTGCCAGCTCAGACCGGACTAACTACGAGCAGTACTTC. Translated: CASSDRTNYEQYF. Filled out from reference TRBV18 and TRBJ2-7, the complete variable domain reads NAGVMQNPRHLVRRRGQEARLRCSPMKGHSHVYWYRQLPEEGLKFMVYLQKENIIDESGMPKERFSAEFPKEGPSILRIQQVVRGDSAAYFCASSDRTNYEQYFGPGTRLTVT.

The genes are TRBV29-1 and TRBJ2-1; the D gene is possibly TRBD2 (5 bases). The CDR3 runs to 14 residues. Trimming removed 3 bases from V and 2 bases from J, with 11 bases in between. The germline V gene encodes CDR1 SQVTM and CDR2 ANQGSEA. The DNA for the CDR3 is TGCAGCGTTGATTCGGGGAGCGCCTACAATGAGCAGTTCTTC. Protein product: CSVDSGSAYNEQFF.

The rearrangement links TRBV7-2 to TRBJ2-5; D is ambiguous. TRBJ2-7 explains the end of the DNA better; the J call may be wrong. This CDR3 comprises 14 residues. Germline CDR1 reads SGHTA; CDR2 reads FQGNSA. For the CDR3, the DNA is TGTGCCAGCAGCTTAATAGTGGGGTCCTACGAGCAGTACTTC. It encodes CASSLIVGSYEQYF.